These 22 T cell receptor beta chains originate from one sample sequenced in a study of T-cell reconstitution after alpha-beta-depleted transplantation in children. Preparation of the TCRbeta library was carried out with unique molecular identifiers. Each CDR3 protein is one row after TCRdb ran MiXCR on the PCR reads. Here the sample spans 150,000 to 200,000 distinct CDR3 sequences, less than 15% being singletons. The sequencing used PBMCs from the stem cell graft donor, collected from the stem cell graft. The receptor source for this set is a human donor who donated a stem cell graft to a child with acute lymphoblastic leukemia.

This clonotype was counted at least ten times. The rearrangement uses TRBV29-1 and TRBJ1-2; no clear D. The CDR3 loop spans 13 amino acids. The germline V gene encodes CDR1 SQVTM and CDR2 ANQGSEA. V was shortened by 0 bases and J by 6 bases, with 11 bases between the two germline ends. CDR3 in amino acids: CSVEERIYNGYTF. CDR3 coding DNA: TGCAGCGTTGAAGAAAGGATCTACAATGGCTACACCTTC. Combining the CDR3 with reference TRBV29-1 and TRBJ1-2 gives the whole variable domain SAVISQKPSRDICQRGTSLTIQCQVDSQVTMMFWYRQQPGQSLTLIATANQGSEATYESGFVIDKFPISRPNLTFSTLTVSNMSPEDSSIYLCSVEERIYNGYTFGSGTRLTVV.

This clonotype has ten or more counts. This chain uses TRBV5-1 with TRBJ1-1, with 7 bases that match TRBD1. V gave up 2 bases and J gave up 10 bases; unmatched junction bases: 11. There are 14 residues in the CDR3. Looked up from germline, CDR1 is SGHRS and CDR2 is YFSETQ. The chain's CDR3 is CASSFDTRQGVAFF. The CDR3 DNA sequence: TGCGCCAGCAGCTTTGATACTAGACAGGGAGTAGCTTTCTTT.

The chain joins TRBV25-1 to TRBJ1-2; D is undetermined. V dropped 3 bases and J dropped 6 bases, with 14 bases sitting between them. Germline V gene sequence: CDR1 MGHDK, CDR2 SYGVNS. This CDR3 spans 14 amino acids. The CDR3 here is CASSDEGLFDGYTF. Written as DNA, the CDR3 is TGTGCCAGCAGTGACGAAGGGCTCTTCGATGGCTACACCTTC.

This clonotype has just one count. With a much larger clone just one base away, this may be a read error. The chain uses TRBV12-3 or TRBV12-4 and TRBJ1-1; possible D gene TRBD1, 6 bases. V dropped 8 bases and J dropped 6 bases, with 25 bases sitting between them. The CDR3 totals 16 residues. CDR3 sequence (DNA): TGTGCCAGCGGCCCGATTGGGAGGGGGGGCATGGCTGAAGCTTTCTTT. Its translation: CASGPIGRGGMAEAFF.

The rearrangement joins TRBV29-1 to TRBJ1-1; possibly TRBD1 for D (6 bases). V lost 6 bases and J 4 bases, leaving 12 bases between the germline ends. Germline lookup yields CDR1 SQVTM and CDR2 ANQGSEA. The CDR3 runs 12 residues. As DNA, the CDR3 is TGCAGCGTCCGGGGGCCGGGCACTGAAGCTTTCTTT. Translated, it gives CSVRGPGTEAFF.

This clonotype was seen at least ten times. V usage is TRBV20-1 and J usage is TRBJ2-3; no clear D gene. Germline lookup yields CDR1 DFQATT and CDR2 SNEGSKA (reference sequence). V lost 0 bases and J 0 bases, leaving 10 bases between the germline ends. The CDR3 is 15 residues long. Here the CDR3 reads CSARDFKTSTDTQYF. The CDR3 DNA is TGCAGTGCTAGAGACTTCAAGACTAGCACAGATACGCAGTATTTT.

This clonotype was found many times. The gene calls are TRBV7-8 and TRBJ1-2; 11 bases align to TRBD1. Unmatched junction bases numbered 11, after V lost 4 bases and J lost 7 bases. Germline CDR1 SGHVS, CDR2 FQNEAQ. The CDR3 runs to 16 residues. CDR3 residues: CASSSPRDRGIGGYTF. The CDR3 coding sequence is TGTGCCAGCAGCTCGCCCCGGGACAGGGGGATTGGTGGCTACACCTTC.

This clonotype was counted at least ten times. The chain recombines TRBV28 with TRBJ1-6, with D possibly TRBD1 on 5 matching bases. The CDR3 consists of 13 residues. The V gene's germline CDR1 is MDHEN and CDR2 SYDVKM. Trimming took 4 bases from V and 12 from J, leaving 13 bases between them. The CDR3 DNA is TGTGCCAGCAGTTCCGCCAGGGCTATACCCCTCCACTTT. Its translation: CASSSARAIPLHF.

This clonotype has ten or more counts. V is TRBV27 and J is TRBJ2-7; tentatively, D is TRBD1 or TRBD2 (5 bases each). Between the trimmed V and J ends, which lost 3 bases and 2 bases, there was a span of 8 bases. There are 13 residues in the CDR3. The V gene's germline CDR1 is MNHEY and CDR2 SMNVEV (reference sequence). CDR3 in amino acids: CASSFLGAYEQYF. In DNA, the CDR3 is TGTGCCAGCAGTTTTCTGGGGGCCTACGAGCAGTACTTC.

This clonotype was counted ten times or more. This chain joins TRBV5-1 and TRBJ2-1; 10 nucleotides agree with TRBD2. Germline CDR1 reads SGHRS; CDR2 reads YFSETQ. V dropped 6 bases and J dropped 6; count of bases not matched to a gene: 9. This CDR3 has 15 residues. CDR3 in DNA: TGCGCCAGCACCCAAGTAGCGGGAGGAGGCAATGAGCAGTTCTTC. Its translation: CASTQVAGGGNEQFF. Together with reference TRBV5-1 and TRBJ2-1, the CDR3 gives the full variable domain: KAGVTQTPRYLIKTRGQQVTLSCSPISGHRSVSWYQQTPGQGLQFLFEYFSETQRNKGNFPGRFSGRQFSNSRSEMNVSTLELGDSALYLCASTQVAGGGNEQFFGPGTRLTVL.

A few counts support this clonotype. The CDR3 protein is CSARDFWGLAIVGELFF. The CDR3 coding sequence is TGCAGTGCTAGAGATTTTTGGGGACTAGCGATAGTCGGGGAGCTGTTTTTT. V gene TRBV20-1 combines with J gene TRBJ2-2; 10 bases fit TRBD2. Germline CDR1 reads DFQATT; CDR2 reads SNEGSKA (reference sequence). J gave up 7 bases and V 0 bases, and 11 bases lay outside the gene matches. This CDR3 has 17 amino acids.

For the CDR3, the DNA is TGTGCCAGCAGACCGAGACCTAGCGGGATAGTGAGAGTCGGGGAGCTGTTTTTT. Its translation is CASRPRPSGIVRVGELFF. V gene TRBV12-3 or TRBV12-4 combines with J gene TRBJ2-2; the match to TRBD2 covers 9 bases. V shed 6 bases and J 7 bases; nucleotides not matched to a gene: 18. The CDR3 spans 18 residues.

This clonotype was seen only a few times. The J gene is TRBJ2-1, the V gene TRBV6-5; D possibly corresponds to TRBD2 (6 bases). CDR1 MNHEY and CDR2 SVGAGI come from the germline V gene. Trimming cost V 0 bases and J 5 bases, with 11 bases left between them. The CDR3 is 15 amino acids. CDR3 residues: CASSYSSSADNEQFF. CDR3 nucleotides: TGTGCCAGCAGTTACTCGTCTAGCGCTGACAATGAGCAGTTCTTC.

The chain links TRBV20-1 to TRBJ2-1; D not certain. Germline V gene data show CDR1 as DFQATT and CDR2 as SNEGSKA (reference sequence). V was pared by 1 base and J by 3 bases, with 16 bases between. The CDR3 sequence is 16 residues long. The DNA of the CDR3 is TGCAGTGCTAGAGTCGGCAGAGAGATCTACTACAATGAGCAGTTCTTC. Protein: CSARVGREIYYNEQFF.

In its sample, this clonotype was seen many times. This chain joins TRBV12-3 or TRBV12-4 and TRBJ2-2, with a possible D match to TRBD2 (6 bases). Trimming shortened V by 5 bases and J by 6 bases, and 16 bases separated the two germline ends. The CDR3 spans 15 residues. This CDR3 reads CASSLRGTGAGELFF. The CDR3 coding sequence is TGTGCCAGCAGTCTGCGGGGAACGGGAGCCGGGGAGCTGTTTTTT.

At least ten counts were recorded for this clonotype. V is TRBV20-1 and J is TRBJ2-5; D is perhaps TRBD2 (6 bases). The CDR3 sequence is 15 residues long. CDR1 DFQATT and CDR2 SNEGSKA come from the germline V gene (reference sequence). Trimming cost V 6 bases and J 2 bases, with 19 bases left between them. The CDR3 DNA is TGCAGTGCGGAGGGCCCGGGAGATGGGCAAGAGACCCAGTACTTC. Amino acids: CSAEGPGDGQETQYF.

This sequence joins TRBV5-4 and TRBJ2-1; the D gene could be TRBD1 or TRBD2 (6 bases each). V lost 7 bases and J lost 4, with 18 bases in between. The length of the CDR3 is 15 residues. The V gene's germline CDR1 is SGHNT and CDR2 YYREEE (reference sequence). The CDR3 region is CASRLRGAGYNEQFF. The DNA for the CDR3 is TGTGCCAGCCGATTGAGGGGGGCTGGTTACAATGAGCAGTTCTTC. Full variable domain (remainder filled in from reference TRBV5-4 and TRBJ2-1): ETGVTQSPTHLIKTRGQQVTLRCSSQSGHNTVSWYQQALGQGPQFIFQYYREEENGRGNFPPRFSGLQFPNYSSELNVNALELDDSALYLCASRLRGAGYNEQFFGPGTRLTVL.

This chain joins TRBV6-1 and TRBJ1-2, with a tentative D call TRBD1 (5 bases). Looked up from germline, CDR1 is MNHNS and CDR2 is SASEGT. The CDR3 is 13 amino acids. V lost 6 bases to trimming and J lost 2 bases, with 10 bases between them. This CDR3 is CASSWDGNYGYTF. The CDR3, as DNA: TGTGCCAGCAGCTGGGACGGCAACTATGGCTACACCTTC.

This clonotype has a handful of counts. The chain has TRBV5-1 and TRBJ2-2; either TRBD1 or TRBD2 may supply D (5 bases each). The CDR3 is 14 amino acids. CDR1 and CDR2 from the germline V gene are SGHRS and YFSETQ. With 4 bases removed from V and 4 bases from J, the gap between germline ends came to 11 bases. CDR3 sequence: CASSVWDRTGELFF. As DNA, the CDR3 is TGCGCCAGCAGCGTATGGGACCGCACCGGGGAGCTGTTTTTT. Using reference TRBV5-1 and TRBJ2-2 for the parts outside the CDR3, the full variable domain is KAGVTQTPRYLIKTRGQQVTLSCSPISGHRSVSWYQQTPGQGLQFLFEYFSETQRNKGNFPGRFSGRQFSNSRSEMNVSTLELGDSALYLCASSVWDRTGELFFGEGSRLTVL.

Details on this clonotype: A read error may be the cause here, since a much bigger clone is one base away. V usage is TRBV7-9 and J usage is TRBJ1-5; 9 nucleotides align to TRBD1. In germline, CDR1 is SEHNR, CDR2 FQNEAQ (reference sequence). V was clipped by 5 bases and J by 6 bases; unmatched bases: 11. This CDR3 is built from 16 residues. The CDR3 region has the DNA TGTGCCAGCAGCCCGGGGGACAGGGTGGGCACTCAGCCCCAGCATTTT. Amino acid sequence: CASSPGDRVGTQPQHF. The full variable domain, in which reference TRBV7-9 and TRBJ1-5 provide the parts outside the CDR3, is DTGVSQNPRHKITKRGQNVTFRCDPISEHNRLYWYRQTLGQGPEFLTYFQNEAQLEKSRLLSDRFSAERPKGSFSTLEIQRTEQGDSAMYLCASSPGDRVGTQPQHFGDGTRLSIL.

This clonotype was counted at least ten times. This chain links TRBV6-5 with TRBJ1-2; no firm D call. The germline V gene has CDR1 MNHEY and CDR2 SVGAGI. The CDR3 contains 14 residues. Between the trimmed V and J ends, which lost 0 bases and 8 bases, there was a span of 13 bases. The CDR3 nucleotides read TGTGCCAGCAGTTACTCCGGGCCGGCCGGAGGCTACACCTTC. It is translated as CASSYSGPAGGYTF.

This clonotype occurred a few times. The chain recombines TRBV20-1 with TRBJ2-3; D tentatively reads TRBD1 or TRBD2 (5 bases each). V was pared by 6 bases and J by 4 bases, with 14 bases between. This CDR3 contains 13 residues. The germline V gene has CDR1 DFQATT and CDR2 SNEGSKA (reference sequence). CDR3 coding DNA: TGCAGTGCCACCCCACCGGGGCCAGATACGCAGTATTTT. It yields the protein CSATPPGPDTQYF.